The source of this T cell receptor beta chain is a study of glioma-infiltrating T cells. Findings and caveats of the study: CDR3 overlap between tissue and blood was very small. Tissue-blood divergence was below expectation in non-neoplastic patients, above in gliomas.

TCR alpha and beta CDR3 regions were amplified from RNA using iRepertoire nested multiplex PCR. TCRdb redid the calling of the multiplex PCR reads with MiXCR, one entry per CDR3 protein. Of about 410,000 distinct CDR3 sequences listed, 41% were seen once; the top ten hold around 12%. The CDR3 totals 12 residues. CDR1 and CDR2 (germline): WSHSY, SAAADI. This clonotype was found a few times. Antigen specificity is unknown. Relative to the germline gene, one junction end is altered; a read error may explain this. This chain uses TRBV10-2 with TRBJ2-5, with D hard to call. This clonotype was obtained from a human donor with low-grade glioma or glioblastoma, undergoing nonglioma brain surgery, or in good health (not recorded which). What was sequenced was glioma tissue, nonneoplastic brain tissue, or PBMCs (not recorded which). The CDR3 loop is CAHGREEETQYF. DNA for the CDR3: TGTGCCCATGGACGAGAGGAAGAGACCCAGTACTTC.